This is a list of T cell receptor beta chains from one sample in a study of shared clonotypes between healthy human individuals. The assay was immunoSEQ multiplex PCR, and TCRdb's table has in-frame clones only and misses some. The sample holds roughly 2,300,000 clones, less than 95% seen once. The sample was naive CD4+ T cells from PBMCs. The source of these receptors is a man younger than 35 in good health. Some clones in this sample may be carry-over from other donors' samples. Both conserved end residues are part of each CDR3. D genes are given only for firm matches. The size field is filled for only some rows; it gives once, few, many or a size class.

D gene	clone size	V gene	J gene	CDR3 protein	CDR3 DNA
TRBD1	NA	TRBV7-9	TRBJ2-2	CASTRLRDRPNTGELFF	TGTGCCAGCACTCGTTTACGGGACAGACCGAACACCGGGGAGCTGTTTTTT
TRBD2	NA	TRBV19	TRBJ2-1	CASSIGLAGDNEQFF	TGTGCCAGTAGTATAGGGCTAGCGGGGGACAATGAGCAGTTCTTC
NA	NA	TRBV18	TRBJ2-3	CASSPTQGTDTQYF	TGTGCCAGCTCACCAACACAGGGCACAGATACGCAGTATTTT
TRBD1	NA	TRBV18	TRBJ2-3	CASSPRTGGADTQYF	TGTGCCAGCTCACCGCGGACAGGGGGGGCAGATACGCAGTATTTT
NA	NA	TRBV5-1	TRBJ2-7	CASDAYEQYF	TGCGCCAGCGACGCCTACGAGCAGTACTTC
TRBD1	few	TRBV9	TRBJ1-1	CASSVGQGILGYTEAFF	TGTGCCAGCAGCGTCGGACAGGGAATTTTGGGATACACTGAAGCTTTCTTT
NA	once	TRBV5-1	TRBJ2-4	CASSLGIGMDIQYF	TGCGCCAGCAGCTTGGGGATAGGGATGGACATTCAGTACTTC
NA	NA	TRBV7-6	TRBJ2-7	CASSLLGSSSSYEQYF	TGTGCCAGCAGCTTATTAGGTAGTAGCAGCTCCTACGAGCAGTACTTC
NA	NA	TRBV28	TRBJ1-3	CASTLGGSAYNTIYF	TGTGCCAGTACCCTTGGGGGGTCGGCATACAACACCATATATTTT
TRBD2	NA	TRBV2	TRBJ2-7	CASSRREVSYEQYF	TGTGCCAGCAGCCGCCGGGAGGTCTCCTACGAGCAGTACTTC
NA	NA	TRBV12-5	TRBJ1-1	CASGLVIGVGLSEAFF	TGTGCTAGTGGTTTGGTAATCGGGGTAGGGTTATCTGAAGCTTTCTTT
TRBD1	once	TRBV27	TRBJ2-1	CASRDSKNNEQFF	TGTGCCAGCCGGGACAGTAAAAACAATGAGCAGTTCTTC
NA	NA	TRBV4-1	TRBJ1-5	CASSQDAPDGRGANQPQHF	TGCGCCAGCAGCCAAGACGCCCCAGATGGGAGAGGGGCTAATCAGCCCCAGCATTTT
NA	NA	TRBV9	TRBJ1-1	CASSVEGGAPADTEAFF	TGTGCCAGCAGCGTAGAGGGCGGGGCCCCGGCGGACACTGAAGCTTTCTTT
TRBD2	NA	TRBV12-5	TRBJ2-1	CASGLVLSGRHYNEQFF	TGTGCTAGTGGTTTGGTACTTAGCGGGAGGCACTACAATGAGCAGTTCTTC
TRBD1	NA	TRBV28	TRBJ1-4	CASSSGQAEKLFF	TGTGCCAGCAGCAGTGGACAGGCAGAAAAACTGTTTTTT
TRBD2	NA	TRBV5-6	TRBJ2-5	CASSKKAGIETQYF	TGTGCCAGCAGCAAGAAAGCGGGGATCGAGACCCAGTACTTC
NA	once	TRBV18	TRBJ1-2	CASSPRGAFGYTF	TGTGCCAGCTCCCCGCGGGGGGCATTTGGCTACACCTTC
TRBD1	NA	TRBV6-1	TRBJ1-1	CASSEAPGGDTEAFF	TGTGCCAGCAGTGAAGCGCCAGGGGGTGACACTGAAGCTTTCTTT
TRBD2	once	TRBV9	TRBJ2-3	CASSPTWASGRDTQYF	TGTGCCAGCAGCCCCACCTGGGCTAGCGGAAGGGATACGCAGTATTTT
TRBD1	NA	TRBV5-1	TRBJ2-3	CASSATQGADTQYF	TGCGCCAGCAGCGCGACACAGGGGGCAGATACGCAGTATTTT
NA	NA	TRBV6-5	TRBJ2-7	CASSPRDKTYEQYF	TGTGCCAGCAGTCCACGGGACAAGACCTACGAGCAGTACTTC
TRBD1	NA	TRBV6-1	TRBJ1-5	CASGPQGVYQPQHF	TGTGCCAGCGGTCCACAGGGGGTCTATCAGCCCCAGCATTTT